What follows are 29 T cell receptor beta chains derived from one specimen sequenced in a study of long-term antiretroviral therapy in people with HIV. Survey level was the resolution at which the v3.0 immunoSEQ assay ran. This table comes from immunoSEQ multiplex PCR, and its TCRdb copy is limited to in-frame clones, with some not included. The sample holds about 30,000 clones; about three quarters are singletons and the top ten take roughly 9.3%. The sample consisted of unsorted PBMCs, taken 1.5 years before starting antiretroviral therapy. These receptors all stem from a man younger than 30 with HIV.

The chain employs TRBV7-6 and TRBJ2-3; D is unresolved. V lost 1 base, J lost 5 bases, and 7 bases lay in between. Germline CDR1 is SGHVS and CDR2 is FNYEAQ. This CDR3 region has 13 residues. CDR3 in DNA: TGTGCCAGCAGCTTAGAGTGGGAAGATACGCAGTATTTT. Amino acid sequence: CASSLEWEDTQYF. The whole variable domain, filled in from reference TRBV7-6 and TRBJ2-3, reads GAGVSQSPRYKVTKRGQDVALRCDPISGHVSLYWYRQALGQGPEFLTYFNYEAQQDKSGLPNDRFSAERPEGSISTLTIQRTEQRDSAMYRCASSLEWEDTQYFGPGTRLTVL.

This sequence joins TRBV19 and TRBJ1-1; 7 positions agree with TRBD1. Germline CDR1 LNHDA, CDR2 SQIVND (reference sequence). The CDR3 is 15 residues long. Losses at the gene ends were 6 bases for V and 0 bases for J; bases not matched to a gene: 7. CDR3 DNA sequence: TGTGCCAGTAGAATACAGGGGTGGATGAACACTGAAGCTTTCTTT. Its translation: CASRIQGWMNTEAFF. Filled out from reference TRBV19 and TRBJ1-1, the complete variable domain reads DGGITQSPKYLFRKEGQNVTLSCEQNLNHDAMYWYRQDPGQGLRLIYYSQIVNDFQKGDIAEGYSVSREKKESFPLTVTSAQKNPTAFYLCASRIQGWMNTEAFFGQGTRLTVV.

The chain recombines TRBV7-2 with TRBJ1-2; D may be TRBD1 (6 bases). V lost 4 bases to trimming and J lost 7 bases, with 13 bases between them. Germline CDR1 SGHTA, CDR2 FQGNSA. CDR3 length: 13 amino acids. Written as DNA, the CDR3 is TGTGCCAGCAGCTCCAGGGGCAGAGGTGGCTACACCTTC. This sequence encodes CASSSRGRGGYTF.

Concerning this clone itself: The same CDR3 is also encoded by other DNA sequences in this sample. The CDR3 DNA reads TGTGCCAGCAGATCGGACAGATACACTGAAGCTTTCTTT. Its translation is CASRSDRYTEAFF. The chain recombines TRBV6-6 with TRBJ1-1; tentatively, D is TRBD1 (6 bases). V was shortened by 6 bases and J by 3 bases, with 11 bases between the two germline ends. Germline assignment: CDR1 MNHNY and CDR2 SVGAGI (reference sequence). The CDR3 runs to 13 residues.

This clone was detected only a few times. The CDR3 nucleotides are TGTGCCAGCAGTGAAAGGCCGGCCAATCAGCCCCAGCATTTT. It specifies CASSERPANQPQHF. The chain combines TRBV6-4 with TRBJ1-5; D call uncertain. Trimming cost V 3 bases and J 3 bases, with 9 bases left between them. The length of the CDR3 is 14 residues. The V gene's germline CDR1 is MRHNA and CDR2 SNTAGT.

This sequence joins TRBV5-1 and TRBJ2-3, with 16 bases lining up with TRBD2. The CDR3 extends over 21 amino acids. V lost 0 bases, J lost 4 bases, and 14 bases stayed unmatched. CDR1 is SGHRS, CDR2 YFSETQ, per germline. CDR3 DNA: TGCGCCAGCAGCTTGGTACCGGGACTAGCGGGGGGGCCCTTAGGATCAGATACGCAGTATTTT. This encodes CASSLVPGLAGGPLGSDTQYF.

The CDR3 sequence is CASSSLTGLSYNEQFF. The CDR3 DNA sequence: TGTGCCAGCAGCTCGCTAACAGGTCTGTCCTACAATGAGCAGTTCTTC. The chain couples TRBV11-2 to TRBJ2-1; D is possibly TRBD1 (5 bases). CDR3 size: 16 residues. Trimming left V 4 bases short and J 1 base short, with 14 bases between. The germline V gene encodes CDR1 SGHAT and CDR2 FQNNGV.

The chain uses TRBV6-5 and TRBJ2-5, with TRBD2 identical over 12 bases. The J segment lost 5 bases and the V segment lost 5 bases, leaving 6 bases of the junction unmatched. CDR1 is MNHEY, CDR2 SVGAGI, per germline. The CDR3 has 15 amino acids. The CDR3 bases are TGTGCCAGCAGTCCCCTAGCGGGGGGGCTTGAGACCCAGTACTTC. As protein: CASSPLAGGLETQYF.

The rearrangement links TRBV5-1 to TRBJ2-3, with D possibly being TRBD2 (5 bases). The CDR3 runs 14 residues. CDR1 is SGHRS, CDR2 YFSETQ, per germline. V was pared by 5 bases and J by 5 bases, with 15 bases between. The CDR3 DNA reads as TGCGCCAGCAGGCTGGTAGCGAATAGAGATACGCAGTATTTT. It specifies CASRLVANRDTQYF.

The rearrangement joins TRBV2 to TRBJ2-2; D is unclear. CDR3 length: 14 amino acids. V lost 5 bases and J 0 bases, leaving 7 bases between the germline ends. Looked up from germline, CDR1 is SNHLY and CDR2 is FYNNEI. The DNA of the CDR3 is TGTGCCAGCAGTTATTCATCGAACACCGGGGAGCTGTTTTTT. This translates into CASSYSSNTGELFF.

This clone was detected a few times. The chain links TRBV5-4 to TRBJ2-7; 9 bases fit TRBD2. Germline values: CDR1 SGHNT, CDR2 YYREEE (reference sequence). Trimming removed 2 bases from V and 7 bases from J; junction bases left unmatched: 7. The length of the CDR3 is 14 residues. The CDR3 here is CASSFGGRAWEQYF. In DNA form, the CDR3 reads TGTGCCAGCAGCTTCGGCGGGAGGGCCTGGGAGCAGTACTTC.

V gene TRBV6-5 combines with J gene TRBJ2-7; a weak D match, TRBD1 (6 bases). This CDR3 spans 14 amino acids. Trimming left V 0 bases short and J 5 bases short, with 11 bases between. Germline loops: CDR1 MNHEY, CDR2 SVGAGI. This CDR3 reads CASSYSSQGHEQYF. CDR3 DNA: TGTGCCAGCAGTTACTCGAGCCAGGGGCACGAGCAGTACTTC.

The V call is TRBV19, the J call TRBJ1-5; 7 bases match TRBD1. With V trimmed by 3 bases and J by 5 bases, 10 bases remained unmatched. Germline V lookup: CDR1 LNHDA, CDR2 SQIVND (reference sequence). The CDR3 is made up of 16 amino acids. Here the CDR3 DNA reads TGTGCCAGTAGTATCGACAGGGTACGGCCGGATCAGCCCCAGCATTTT. This codes for CASSIDRVRPDQPQHF.

The chain couples TRBV7-9 to TRBJ2-1; 7 positions agree with TRBD2. V gave up 4 bases and J gave up 6 bases; unmatched junction bases: 12. The CDR3 runs 16 residues. Germline V gives CDR1 SEHNR, CDR2 FQNEAQ (reference sequence). Here the CDR3 reads CASSSPGTKFGNEQFF. The DNA for the CDR3 is TGTGCCAGCAGCTCCCCCGGGACTAAATTCGGCAATGAGCAGTTCTTC. The variable domain in full, with the rest retrieved from reference TRBV7-9 and TRBJ2-1, is DTGVSQNPRHKITKRGQNVTFRCDPISEHNRLYWYRQTLGQGPEFLTYFQNEAQLEKSRLLSDRFSAERPKGSFSTLEIQRTEQGDSAMYLCASSSPGTKFGNEQFFGPGTRLTVL.

CDR3 loop: CASSLSSPLSGNTIYF. In DNA, the CDR3 is TGTGCCAGCAGCTTGAGTAGCCCCCTCTCTGGAAACACCATATATTTT. The chain recombines TRBV5-6 with TRBJ1-3; D call uncertain. Germline V gives CDR1 SGHDT, CDR2 YYEEEE. CDR3 size: 16 residues. V lost 1 base and J 0 bases, leaving 11 bases between the germline ends.

This rearrangement joins TRBV14 to TRBJ1-6; a weak D match, TRBD1 (5 bases). Trimming removed 4 bases at V and 8 bases at J, with 15 bases between. Germline CDR1 is SGHDN and CDR2 is FVKESK. The CDR3 totals 15 residues. The DNA for the CDR3 is TGTGCCAGCAGCCCCGACGGGACTCGTTATTCACCCCTCCACTTT. Its protein product is CASSPDGTRYSPLHF. The full variable domain, in which reference TRBV14 and TRBJ1-6 provide the parts outside the CDR3, is EAGVTQFPSHSVIEKGQTVTLRCDPISGHDNLYWYRRVMGKEIKFLLHFVKESKQDESGMPNNRFLAERTGGTYSTLKVQPAELEDSGVYFCASSPDGTRYSPLHFGNGTRLTVT.

This sequence joins TRBV10-2 and TRBJ2-1; no reliable D call. The CDR3 covers 16 residues. CDR1 is WSHSY and CDR2 is SAAADI in the germline V gene. Trimming took 0 bases from V and 6 from J, leaving 15 bases between them. The CDR3 coding sequence is TGCGCCAGCAGTGAGTCGTCCGGGTGGGTGGTCAATGAGCAGTTCTTC. This encodes CASSESSGWVVNEQFF.

The chain has TRBV7-3 and TRBJ1-1; the D gene is possibly TRBD1 (5 bases). V was cut by 5 bases and J by 1 base, with 8 bases left in between. CDR1 is SGHTA and CDR2 is FQGTGA in the germline V gene. The CDR3 loop spans 13 amino acids. CDR3 amino acids: CASSPGQNTEAFF. The CDR3 DNA reads TGTGCCAGCAGCCCCGGACAGAACACTGAAGCTTTCTTT.

This rearrangement joins TRBV7-9 to TRBJ2-1; 12 positions agree with TRBD2. V lost 5 bases to trimming and J lost 6 bases; unmatched junction nucleotides: 14. Germline V lookup: CDR1 SEHNR, CDR2 FQNEAQ (reference sequence). The CDR3 totals 18 residues. The CDR3 DNA reads as TGTGCCAGCAGCCCCTCTTCGGCTAGCGGGGGGGCCTTCAATGAGCAGTTCTTC. Translated, it gives CASSPSSASGGAFNEQFF.

This clone was observed a few times. J is TRBJ1-1 and V is TRBV5-4; weak D call: TRBD1 (6 bases). The V gene lost 3 bases and the J gene lost 5 bases, with 17 bases spanning the gap. The CDR3 sequence is 15 residues long. Germline V lookup: CDR1 SGHNT, CDR2 YYREEE (reference sequence). The CDR3 DNA reads as TGTGCCAGCAGCTCCGGTGGGGGGGCGGGGACTGAAGCTTTCTTT. Translated, it gives CASSSGGGAGTEAFF.

In DNA, the CDR3 is TGTGCCAGCAGTTTCTCAACTAGCTACGAGCAGTACTTC. Residues: CASSFSTSYEQYF. This sequence joins TRBV27 and TRBJ2-7; D is possibly TRBD2 (5 bases). The CDR3 sequence is 13 residues long. The V end lost 3 bases, the J end lost 3 bases, and 9 bases lay between the germline ends. Looked up from germline, CDR1 is MNHEY and CDR2 is SMNVEV (reference sequence).

V usage is TRBV4-2 and J usage is TRBJ2-5; tentative D call: TRBD2 (5 bases). CDR3 length: 20 residues. The V gene's germline CDR1 is LGHNA and CDR2 YNFKEQ. V lost 0 bases and J lost 0, with 23 bases in between. CDR3 nucleotide sequence: TGTGCCAGCAGCCAAGATCCCCTGGCCCTCCGGGATCCGTACCAAGAGACCCAGTACTTC. This sequence encodes CASSQDPLALRDPYQETQYF.

Only a few counts were recorded for this clone. The V and J genes are TRBV2 and TRBJ2-7; D unclear. From germline, CDR1 is SNHLY and CDR2 FYNNEI. Trimming pared 0 bases from V and 6 bases from J, leaving 6 bases between. The CDR3 covers 12 residues. CDR3 loop: CASSEAVVEQYF. For the CDR3, the DNA is TGTGCCAGCAGTGAAGCAGTGGTCGAGCAGTACTTC.

The chain carries TRBV18 and TRBJ2-6; no firm D call. This CDR3 comprises 15 residues. The germline V and J ends were trimmed by 3 bases and 0 bases, with 6 bases remaining between them. Looked up from germline, CDR1 is KGHSH and CDR2 is LQKENI. CDR3 bases: TGTGCCAGCTCACCTCAGAGCTCTGGGGCCAACGTCCTGACTTTC. This codes for CASSPQSSGANVLTF.

DNA of the CDR3: TGCGCCAGCAGCCCCCCCCAGAGCGACGGAGATACGCAGTATTTT. This translates into CASSPPQSDGDTQYF. The chain recombines TRBV4-1 with TRBJ2-3; D is unclear. Trimming left V 4 bases short and J 5 bases short, with 16 bases between. The CDR3 consists of 15 residues. Looked up from germline, CDR1 is MGHRA and CDR2 is YSYEKL.

The chain links TRBV4-3 to TRBJ2-3; D possibly matches TRBD1 or TRBD2 (5 bases each). The CDR3 sequence is 15 residues long. Germline assignment: CDR1 LGHNA and CDR2 YSLEER. Deletions cut 4 bases from V and 2 bases from J, with 13 bases between. The CDR3 bases are TGCGCCAGCAGCCGGGACCGACATCTCACAGATACGCAGTATTTT. Encoded protein: CASSRDRHLTDTQYF.

The chain employs TRBV11-1 and TRBJ2-1, with TRBD2 matching 8 bases. V dropped 5 bases and J dropped 4; count of bases not matched to a gene: 10. The germline V gene encodes CDR1 SGHAT and CDR2 FQDESV (reference sequence). This CDR3 is built from 16 residues. The CDR3 loop is CASSPWVTGGYNEQFF. The CDR3 nucleotides are TGTGCCAGCAGCCCCTGGGTAACGGGAGGGTACAATGAGCAGTTCTTC.

This clone was counted only a few times. This CDR3 is also generated by other DNA sequences in the sample. The chain employs TRBV28 and TRBJ1-4, with D hard to call. The CDR3 sequence is 14 residues long. Germline CDR1 MDHEN, CDR2 SYDVKM. V lost 6 bases and J 4 bases, leaving 12 bases between the germline ends. The CDR3 sequence is CASSPASSNEKLFF. The CDR3 DNA reads as TGTGCCAGCAGCCCTGCCTCGAGTAATGAAAAACTGTTTTTT.

The chain joins TRBV7-9 to TRBJ2-5; 7 bases are a match to TRBD1. The V gene's germline CDR1 is SEHNR and CDR2 FQNEAQ (reference sequence). The CDR3 loop spans 14 amino acids. The J segment lost 5 bases and the V segment lost 5 bases, leaving 8 bases of the junction unmatched. The CDR3 DNA reads TGTGCCAGCAGCCCAGGACAGGTCGGGGAGACCCAGTACTTC. It is translated as CASSPGQVGETQYF.